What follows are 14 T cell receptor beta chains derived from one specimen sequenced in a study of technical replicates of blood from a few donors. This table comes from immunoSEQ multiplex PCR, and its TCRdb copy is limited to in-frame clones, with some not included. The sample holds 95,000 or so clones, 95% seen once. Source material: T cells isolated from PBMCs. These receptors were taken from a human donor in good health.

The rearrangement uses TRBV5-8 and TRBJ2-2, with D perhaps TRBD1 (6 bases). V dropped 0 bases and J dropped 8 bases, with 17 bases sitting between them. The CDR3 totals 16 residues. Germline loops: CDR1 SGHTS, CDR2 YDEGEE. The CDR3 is CASSLDPKQGSGELFF. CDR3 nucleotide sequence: TGTGCCAGCAGCTTGGACCCTAAACAGGGCTCGGGGGAGCTGTTTTTT.

The DNA for the CDR3 is TGTGCCAGCAGTTCCCCAGGGGGATTCTATGGCTACACCTTC. This encodes CASSSPGGFYGYTF. The gene calls are TRBV6-6 and TRBJ1-2; 7 nucleotides line up with TRBD1. The CDR3 has 14 residues. The V and J ends lost 4 bases and 4 bases, in that order; junction bases with no gene match: 6. Looked up from germline, CDR1 is MNHNY and CDR2 is SVGAGI (reference sequence).

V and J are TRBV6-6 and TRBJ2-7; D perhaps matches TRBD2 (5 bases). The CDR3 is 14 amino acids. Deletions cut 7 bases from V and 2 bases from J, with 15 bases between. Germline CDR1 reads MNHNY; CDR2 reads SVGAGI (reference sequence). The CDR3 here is CASNGEKVTYEQYF. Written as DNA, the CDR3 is TGTGCCAGCAATGGGGAGAAGGTAACCTACGAGCAGTACTTC.

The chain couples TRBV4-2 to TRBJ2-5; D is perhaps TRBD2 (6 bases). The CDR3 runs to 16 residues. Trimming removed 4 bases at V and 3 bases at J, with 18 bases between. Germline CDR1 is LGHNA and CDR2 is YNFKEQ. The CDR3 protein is CASSLTDTSSEETQYF. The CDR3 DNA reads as TGTGCCAGCAGCCTAACCGACACTAGCTCAGAAGAGACCCAGTACTTC.

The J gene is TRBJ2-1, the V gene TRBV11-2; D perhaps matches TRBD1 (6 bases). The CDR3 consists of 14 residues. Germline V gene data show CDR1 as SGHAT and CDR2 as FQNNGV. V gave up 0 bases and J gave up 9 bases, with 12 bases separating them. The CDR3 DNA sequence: TGTGCCAGCAGCTTAGATCCAGGGGCGAGTGAGCAGTTCTTC. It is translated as CASSLDPGASEQFF.

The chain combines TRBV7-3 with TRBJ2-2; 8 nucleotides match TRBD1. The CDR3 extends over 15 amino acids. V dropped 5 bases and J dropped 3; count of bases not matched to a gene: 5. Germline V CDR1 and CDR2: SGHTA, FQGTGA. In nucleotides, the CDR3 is TGTGCCAGCAGCCAGGCAGGGGGCGACACCGGGGAGCTGTTTTTT. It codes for CASSQAGGDTGELFF.

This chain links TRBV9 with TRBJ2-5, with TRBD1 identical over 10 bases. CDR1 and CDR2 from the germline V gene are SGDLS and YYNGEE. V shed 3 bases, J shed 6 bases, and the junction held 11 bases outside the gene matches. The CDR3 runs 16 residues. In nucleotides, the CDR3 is TGTGCCAGCAGCGATACCCGGGACAGGGGTAGAAAGACCCAGTACTTC. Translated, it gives CASSDTRDRGRKTQYF. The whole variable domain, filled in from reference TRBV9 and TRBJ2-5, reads DSGVTQTPKHLITATGQRVTLRCSPRSGDLSVYWYQQSLDQGLQFLIQYYNGEERAKGNILERFSAQQFPDLHSELNLSSLELGDSALYFCASSDTRDRGRKTQYFGPGTRLLVL.

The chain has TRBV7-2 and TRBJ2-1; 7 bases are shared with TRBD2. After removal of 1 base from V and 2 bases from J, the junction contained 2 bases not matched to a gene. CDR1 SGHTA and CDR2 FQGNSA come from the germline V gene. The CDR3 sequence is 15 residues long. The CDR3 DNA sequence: TGTGCCAGCAGCTTAGGCGGGAGCCCCTACAATGAGCAGTTCTTC. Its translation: CASSLGGSPYNEQFF. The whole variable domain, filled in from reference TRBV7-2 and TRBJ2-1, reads GAGVSQSPSNKVTEKGKDVELRCDPISGHTALYWYRQSLGQGLEFLIYFQGNSAPDKSGLPSDRFSAERTGGSVSTLTIQRTQQEDSAVYLCASSLGGSPYNEQFFGPGTRLTVL.

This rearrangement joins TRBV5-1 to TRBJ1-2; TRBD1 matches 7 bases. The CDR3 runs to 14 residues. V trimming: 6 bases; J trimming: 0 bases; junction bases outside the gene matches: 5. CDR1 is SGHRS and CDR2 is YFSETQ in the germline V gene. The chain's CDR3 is CASNLGQTNYGYTF. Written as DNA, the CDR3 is TGCGCCAGCAACCTGGGACAGACTAACTATGGCTACACCTTC.

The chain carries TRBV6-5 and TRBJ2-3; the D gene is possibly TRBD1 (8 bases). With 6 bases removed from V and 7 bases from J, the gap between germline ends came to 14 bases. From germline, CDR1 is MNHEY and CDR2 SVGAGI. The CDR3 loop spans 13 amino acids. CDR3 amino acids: CASRQGGRNTQYF. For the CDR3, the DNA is TGTGCCAGCAGACAGGGGGGGAGAAATACGCAGTATTTT.

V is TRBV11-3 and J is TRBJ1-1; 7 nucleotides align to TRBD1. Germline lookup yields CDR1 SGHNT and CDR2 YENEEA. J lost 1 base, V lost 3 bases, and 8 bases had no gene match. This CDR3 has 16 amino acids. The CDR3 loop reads CASSLTGQKRNTEAFF. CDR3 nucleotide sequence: TGTGCCAGCAGCTTGACAGGGCAGAAGAGGAACACTGAAGCTTTCTTT.

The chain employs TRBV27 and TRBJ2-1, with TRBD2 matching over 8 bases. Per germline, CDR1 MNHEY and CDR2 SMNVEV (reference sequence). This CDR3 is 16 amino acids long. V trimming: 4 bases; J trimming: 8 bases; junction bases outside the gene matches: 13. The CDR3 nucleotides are TGTGCCAGCAGTTCCCGGACTAGCTCGGGGGCATATGAGCAGTTCTTC. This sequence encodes CASSSRTSSGAYEQFF.

The CDR3 nucleotides are TGTGCCAGTAGCGGGAGGGAAACAGATACGCAGTATTTT. Translated, it gives CASSGRETDTQYF. The chain uses TRBV19 and TRBJ2-3, with TRBD2 identical over 8 bases. The CDR3 length is 13 residues. CDR1 and CDR2 (germline): LNHDA, SQIVND (reference sequence). V lost 6 bases to trimming and J lost 3 bases; unmatched junction nucleotides: 2. The full variable domain, with the rest looked up from reference TRBV19 and TRBJ2-3, is DGGITQSPKYLFRKEGQNVTLSCEQNLNHDAMYWYRQDPGQGLRLIYYSQIVNDFQKGDIAEGYSVSREKKESFPLTVTSAQKNPTAFYLCASSGRETDTQYFGPGTRLTVL.

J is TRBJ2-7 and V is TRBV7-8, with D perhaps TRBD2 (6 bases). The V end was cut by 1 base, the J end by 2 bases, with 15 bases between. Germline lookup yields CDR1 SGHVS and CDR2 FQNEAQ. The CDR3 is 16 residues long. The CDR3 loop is CASSLGYREIPYEQYF. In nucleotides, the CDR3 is TGTGCCAGCAGCTTAGGTTACCGGGAGATCCCCTACGAGCAGTACTTC.